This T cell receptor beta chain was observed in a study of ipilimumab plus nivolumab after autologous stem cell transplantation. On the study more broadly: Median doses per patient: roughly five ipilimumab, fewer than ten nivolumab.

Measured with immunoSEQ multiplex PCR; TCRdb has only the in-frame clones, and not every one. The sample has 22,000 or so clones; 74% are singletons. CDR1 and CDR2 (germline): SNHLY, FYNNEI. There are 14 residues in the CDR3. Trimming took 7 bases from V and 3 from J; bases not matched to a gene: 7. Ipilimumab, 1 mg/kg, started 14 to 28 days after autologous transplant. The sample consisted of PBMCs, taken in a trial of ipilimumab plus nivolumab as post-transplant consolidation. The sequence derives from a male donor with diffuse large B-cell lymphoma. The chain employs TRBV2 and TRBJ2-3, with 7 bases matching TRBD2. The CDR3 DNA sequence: TGTGCCAGCACCCGGGGGGACTCGACAGATACGCAGTATTTT. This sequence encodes CASTRGDSTDTQYF.